This TCR beta chain came from a study of CD8 T cells in Susac syndrome. As controls, healthy donors matched for age and sex were used. Purification of the CD8+ and CD4+ T cells relied on negative isolation, and TEMRA cells underwent FACS enrichment. With random hexamers, about 0.5 to 1 ug RNA was reverse transcribed. Amplification of TCR beta CDR3 spanned 54 Vbeta and 13 Jbeta via immunoSEQ multiplex PCR. TCRdb used MiXCR to reprocess the immunoSEQ multiplex PCR reads, holding one entry per CDR3 protein. Among under 200,000 distinct CDR3 sequences listed, around 96% were seen once. The CDR3 is made up of 15 amino acids. Germline assignment: CDR1 LGHDT and CDR2 YNNKEL (reference sequence). Trimming pared 10 bases from V and 4 bases from J, leaving 17 bases between.

The rearrangement uses TRBV3-1 and TRBJ2-6; a weak D match, TRBD2 (6 bases). The TCR originated in a human donor in good health. The specimen sequenced was CD4+ T cells from PBMCs. DNA for the CDR3: TGTGCCACCCAGACCCTAGCGCACGGGGCCAACGTCCTGACTTTC. Residues: CATQTLAHGANVLTF. Based on the CDR3 plus reference TRBV3-1 and TRBJ2-6, the full variable domain is DTAVSQTPKYLVTQMGNDKSIKCEQNLGHDTMYWYKQDSKKFLKIMFSYNNKELIINETVPNRFSPKSPDKAHLNLHINSLELGDSAVYFCATQTLAHGANVLTFGAGSRLTVL.